These 20 T cell receptor beta chains were sequenced from one sample in a study of regulatory T cells in long-lasting Graves disease. Time point in this sample: newly diagnosed GD, antithyroid drugs for less than 3 months. Isolated PBMC RNA provided the starting material for the TCR library. Assembly of TCR beta libraries relied on iRepertoire HTBI primers together with Arm-PCR of CDR3 regions. TCRdb redid the calling of the multiplex PCR reads with MiXCR, one entry per CDR3 protein. Of 350,000 to 400,000 distinct CDR3 sequences listed, around 15% are singletons. Specimen: peripheral blood mononuclear cells (PBMCs), collected at new diagnosis, from a patient treated with antithyroid drugs. Every receptor here comes from a female donor with Graves disease.

A few counts support this clonotype. The V gene is TRBV10-2, the J gene TRBJ1-3; unclear D gene. The V gene lost 2 bases and the J gene lost 4 bases, with 18 bases spanning the gap. The CDR3 totals 17 residues. The germline V gene has CDR1 WSHSY and CDR2 SAAADI. The CDR3 coding sequence is TGCGCCAGCAGTGAGGCGCCTCCGATGAGCAGGGGAAACACCATATATTTT. This translates into CASSEAPPMSRGNTIYF.

This clonotype appeared many times. V gene TRBV12-3 or TRBV12-4 combines with J gene TRBJ2-3; D remains ambiguous. The CDR3 loop spans 16 amino acids. Trimming pared 7 bases from V and 5 bases from J, leaving 22 bases between. CDR3 region: CASTPVRLSKGDTQYF. In DNA form, the CDR3 reads TGTGCCAGCACCCCAGTACGGCTCAGCAAGGGAGATACGCAGTATTTT.

Worth noting for this clonotype: A read error likely explains this, since a far larger clone differs by one base. The V and J genes are TRBV6-1 and TRBJ1-2; TRBD1 matches 10 bases. Germline V gene data show CDR1 as MNHNS and CDR2 as SASEGT. The CDR3 extends over 13 amino acids. V trimming: 6 bases; J trimming: 6 bases; junction bases outside the gene matches: 4. The CDR3 DNA reads TGTGCCAGCAGCGAGACAGGGGGCAATGGCTACACCTTC. It encodes CASSETGGNGYTF.

The chain joins TRBV6-1 to TRBJ1-1; tentative D call: TRBD1 (6 bases). The CDR3 has 13 amino acids. Germline-derived CDR1 and CDR2 are MNHNS and SASEGT. CDR3 protein: CVVRTAKNTEAFF. CDR3 sequence (DNA): TGTGTCGTGAGGACAGCGAAGAACACTGAAGCTTTCTTT.

This clonotype was recorded many times. This sequence joins TRBV12-3 or TRBV12-4 and TRBJ1-1; a weak D match, TRBD1 (5 bases). This CDR3 has 12 amino acids. Trimming left V 6 bases short and J 4 bases short, with 9 bases between. The CDR3 is CASSTGTTEAFF. DNA for the CDR3: TGTGCCAGCAGCACAGGTACCACTGAAGCTTTCTTT.

With regard to this clonotype: One base separates it from a far larger clone, so it is likely a read error. The chain links TRBV7-2 to TRBJ2-1; 7 positions match TRBD2. V lost 9 bases and J lost 10; bases outside the gene matches: 12. The CDR3 has 13 residues. The V gene's germline CDR1 is SGHTA and CDR2 FQGNSA. The CDR3 spells CASAGTTAYEQFF. CDR3 sequence (DNA): TGTGCCAGTGCCGGGACTACCGCCTACGAGCAGTTCTTC.

This clonotype came up many times. The CDR3 spells CSVGQTNTEAFF. CDR3 coding DNA: TGCAGTGTAGGACAGACGAACACTGAAGCTTTCTTT. V is TRBV20-1 and J is TRBJ1-1, with D maybe TRBD1 (6 bases). CDR1 is DFQATT, CDR2 SNEGSKA, per germline (reference sequence). The CDR3 extends over 12 amino acids. V lost 7 bases, J lost 1 base, and 10 bases lay in between.

This clonotype came up many times. This rearrangement joins TRBV28 to TRBJ2-4, with D possibly TRBD1 on 6 matching bases. This CDR3 contains 15 residues. Germline V gives CDR1 MDHEN, CDR2 SYDVKM. V dropped 10 bases and J dropped 0 bases, with 16 bases sitting between them. CDR3 region: CATLEQGRAKNIQYF. Here the CDR3 DNA reads TGTGCCACCCTGGAACAGGGTAGAGCCAAAAACATTCAGTACTTC.

This sequence joins TRBV25-1 and TRBJ1-1; D ambiguous. The length of the CDR3 is 13 residues. V gave up 2 bases and J gave up 7 bases, with 11 bases separating them. Germline values: CDR1 MGHDK, CDR2 SYGVNS. CDR3 sequence reads: CASSEPGGVEAFF. CDR3 coding DNA: TGTGCCAGCAGTGAACCAGGCGGCGTTGAAGCTTTCTTT.

This clonotype was observed many times. The J gene is TRBJ2-7, the V gene TRBV6-2 or TRBV6-3; 7 bases map to TRBD1. Germline CDR1 reads MNHEY; CDR2 reads SVGEGT. The CDR3 is 14 amino acids. With V trimmed by 7 bases and J by 3 bases, 9 bases remained unmatched. CDR3 protein: CASIKGQSFYEQYF. CDR3 sequence (DNA): TGTGCCAGCATCAAGGGACAGTCTTTCTACGAGCAGTACTTC.

V usage is TRBV5-1 and J usage is TRBJ2-3, with 7 bases identical to TRBD1. The DNA end favors TRBJ2-7, so the J call may be wrong. The CDR3 loop spans 14 amino acids. CDR1 is SGHRS and CDR2 is YFSETQ in the germline V gene. CDR3 in DNA: TGCGCCAGCAGCCCCGACAGGGAATTGGGGGAGCAGTACTTC. This sequence encodes CASSPDRELGEQYF.

The J gene is TRBJ2-1, the V gene TRBV24-1; D not resolved. V lost 5 bases, J lost 7 bases, and 8 bases lay in between. This CDR3 contains 12 residues. Germline values: CDR1 KGHDR, CDR2 SFDVKD. This CDR3 is CATSGVGNEQFF. Here the CDR3 DNA reads TGTGCCACCAGTGGTGTTGGGAATGAGCAGTTCTTC.

Details on this clonotype: A single base separates this from a much larger clone, so it may be a read error. The chain carries TRBV6-4 and TRBJ1-1, with 9 nucleotides matching TRBD1. The CDR3 runs to 15 residues. J was trimmed by 4 bases and V by 7 bases; bases with no gene match: 10. From germline, CDR1 is MRHNA and CDR2 SNTAGT. The CDR3 loop reads CASTMDDRGTTEAFF. CDR3 DNA: TGTGCCAGCACCATGGATGACAGGGGGACCACTGAAGCTTTCTTT.

The sample holds many counts of this clonotype. The rearrangement links TRBV12-3 or TRBV12-4 to TRBJ2-1, with 12 bases aligning to TRBD2. Trimming at V came to 6 bases and at J to 7 bases, leaving 13 bases not matched to a gene. The CDR3 loop spans 17 amino acids. CDR3 sequence: CASSSFGLAGMWNEQFF. The CDR3 nucleotides are TGTGCCAGCAGCAGCTTCGGACTAGCGGGAATGTGGAATGAGCAGTTCTTC.

CDR3 residues: CASSSGGTGPLSQHF. CDR3 nucleotide sequence: TGTGCCAGCAGCTCTGGGGGAACAGGCCCCTTGTCCCAGCATTTT. V gene TRBV7-9 combines with J gene TRBJ1-5; D perhaps matches TRBD1 (5 bases). The CDR3 runs 15 residues. From germline, CDR1 is SEHNR and CDR2 FQNEAQ (reference sequence). With 4 bases removed from V and 11 bases from J, the gap between germline ends came to 21 bases.

Ten or more counts support this clonotype. The chain combines TRBV3-1 with TRBJ2-7; D is unclear. The CDR3 length is 13 residues. The germline gives CDR1 LGHDT, CDR2 YNNKEL (reference sequence). V shed 4 bases and J shed 4 bases, with 11 bases lying between them. In nucleotides, the CDR3 is TGTGCCAGCAGCCCCCCGTCCGGTTACGAGCAGTACTTC. Protein: CASSPPSGYEQYF.

This clonotype was seen many times. CDR3 nucleotide sequence: TGCAGTGCTAGAGATTTAAGGGGCGGAAACTACAATGAGCAGTTCTTC. This sequence encodes CSARDLRGGNYNEQFF. The rearrangement joins TRBV20-1 to TRBJ2-1; D may be TRBD1 (5 bases). The germline V and J ends were trimmed by 0 bases and 3 bases, with 15 bases remaining between them. The CDR3 spans 16 residues. The germline gives CDR1 DFQATT, CDR2 SNEGSKA (reference sequence).

This clonotype was detected many times. V gene TRBV3-2 combines with J gene TRBJ2-4. TRBV3-2 counts as a pseudogene. The CDR3 is 14 amino acids. CDR3 sequence (DNA): TGTGCCAGCTATACGTCTGTAGCCAAAAACATTCAGTACTTC. Amino acid sequence: CASYTSVAKNIQYF.

In this sample, this clonotype turned up many times. V gene TRBV9 combines with J gene TRBJ2-3, with TRBD2 identical over 7 bases. Looked up from germline, CDR1 is SGDLS and CDR2 is YYNGEE. J lost 6 bases, V lost 2 bases, and 18 bases had no gene match. The CDR3 length is 18 residues. CDR3 residues: CASSVPLPPAGPDDTQYF. The CDR3 DNA sequence: TGTGCCAGCAGCGTTCCACTTCCGCCAGCGGGGCCAGATGATACGCAGTATTTT.

Many counts were recorded for this clonotype. The V call is TRBV28, the J call TRBJ1-5; possibly TRBD1 for D (6 bases). V shed 6 bases and J shed 9 bases, with 18 bases lying between them. The V gene's germline CDR1 is MDHEN and CDR2 SYDVKM. There are 14 residues in the CDR3. The CDR3 bases are TGTGCCAGCAGACAGGACAGCCCCGAGAGGCCCCAGCATTTT. This codes for CASRQDSPERPQHF.